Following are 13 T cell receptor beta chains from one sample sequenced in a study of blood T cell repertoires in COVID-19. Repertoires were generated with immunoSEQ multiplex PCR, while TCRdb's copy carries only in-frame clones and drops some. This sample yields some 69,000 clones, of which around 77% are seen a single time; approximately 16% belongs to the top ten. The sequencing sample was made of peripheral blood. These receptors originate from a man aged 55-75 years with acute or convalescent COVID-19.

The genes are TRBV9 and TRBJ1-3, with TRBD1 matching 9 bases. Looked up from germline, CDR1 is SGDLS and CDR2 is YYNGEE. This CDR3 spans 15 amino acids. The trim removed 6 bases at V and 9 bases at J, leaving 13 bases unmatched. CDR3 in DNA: TGTGCCAGCACCGGGGGCACAGGGGGCCTCCGCACCATATATTTT. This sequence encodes CASTGGTGGLRTIYF.

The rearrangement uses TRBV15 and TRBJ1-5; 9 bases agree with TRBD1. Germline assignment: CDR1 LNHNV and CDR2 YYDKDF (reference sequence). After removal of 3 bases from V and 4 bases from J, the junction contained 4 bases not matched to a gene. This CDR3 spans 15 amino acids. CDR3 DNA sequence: TGTGCCACCAGCAGGCACGGACAGGGGAATCAGCCCCAGCATTTT. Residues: CATSRHGQGNQPQHF.

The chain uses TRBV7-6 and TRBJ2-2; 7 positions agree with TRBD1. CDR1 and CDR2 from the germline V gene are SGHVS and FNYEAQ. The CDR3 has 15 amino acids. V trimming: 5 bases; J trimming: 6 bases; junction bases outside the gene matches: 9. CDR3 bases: TGTGCCAGCAGCGTTGGACAGGTCAGGTCCGGGGAGCTGTTTTTT. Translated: CASSVGQVRSGELFF.

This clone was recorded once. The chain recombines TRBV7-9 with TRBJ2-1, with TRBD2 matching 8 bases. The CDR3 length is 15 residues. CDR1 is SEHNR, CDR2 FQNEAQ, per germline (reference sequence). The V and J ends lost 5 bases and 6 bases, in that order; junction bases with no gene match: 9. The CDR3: CASSQGLAITNEQFF. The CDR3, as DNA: TGTGCCAGCAGCCAAGGACTAGCTATTACCAATGAGCAGTTCTTC. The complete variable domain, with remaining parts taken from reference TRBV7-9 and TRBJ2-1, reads DTGVSQNPRHKITKRGQNVTFRCDPISEHNRLYWYRQTLGQGPEFLTYFQNEAQLEKSRLLSDRFSAERPKGSFSTLEIQRTEQGDSAMYLCASSQGLAITNEQFFGPGTRLTVL.

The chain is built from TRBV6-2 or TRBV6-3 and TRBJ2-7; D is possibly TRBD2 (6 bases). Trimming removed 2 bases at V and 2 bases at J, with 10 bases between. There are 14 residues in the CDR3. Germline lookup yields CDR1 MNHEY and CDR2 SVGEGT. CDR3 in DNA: TGTGCCAGCAGTTACACGGGACTCCCCTACGAGCAGTACTTC. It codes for CASSYTGLPYEQYF.

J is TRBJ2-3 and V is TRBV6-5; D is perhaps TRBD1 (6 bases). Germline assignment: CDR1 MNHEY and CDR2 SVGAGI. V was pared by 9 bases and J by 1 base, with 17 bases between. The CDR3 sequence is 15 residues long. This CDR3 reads CASTDKGVGTDTQYF. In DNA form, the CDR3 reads TGTGCCAGTACTGATAAGGGGGTAGGCACAGATACGCAGTATTTT.

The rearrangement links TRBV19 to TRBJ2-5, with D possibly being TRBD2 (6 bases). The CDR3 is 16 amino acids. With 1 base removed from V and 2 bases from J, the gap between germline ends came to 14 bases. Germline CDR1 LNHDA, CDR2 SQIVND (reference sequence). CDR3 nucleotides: TGTGCCAGTAGTATAGGGGACTTGTTGGAACAAGAGACCCAGTACTTC. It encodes CASSIGDLLEQETQYF.

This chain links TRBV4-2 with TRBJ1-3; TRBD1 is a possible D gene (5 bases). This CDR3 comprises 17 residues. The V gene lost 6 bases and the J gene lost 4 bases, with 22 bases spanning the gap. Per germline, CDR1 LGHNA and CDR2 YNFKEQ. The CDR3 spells CASRPALNRRAGNTIYF. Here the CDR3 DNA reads TGTGCCAGCAGACCGGCCCTTAACAGGAGGGCCGGAAACACCATATATTTT.

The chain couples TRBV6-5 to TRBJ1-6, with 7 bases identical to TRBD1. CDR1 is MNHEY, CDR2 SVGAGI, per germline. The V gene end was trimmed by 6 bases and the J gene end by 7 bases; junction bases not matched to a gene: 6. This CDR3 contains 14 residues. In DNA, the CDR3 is TGTGCCAGCAGCACCGGGACAGCCAATTCACCCCTCCACTTT. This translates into CASSTGTANSPLHF.

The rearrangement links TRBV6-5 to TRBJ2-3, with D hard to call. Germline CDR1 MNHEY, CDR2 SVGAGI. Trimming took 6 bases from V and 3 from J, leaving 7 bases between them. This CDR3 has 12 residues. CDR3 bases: TGTGCCAGCAGGACACCTACAGATACGCAGTATTTT. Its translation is CASRTPTDTQYF.

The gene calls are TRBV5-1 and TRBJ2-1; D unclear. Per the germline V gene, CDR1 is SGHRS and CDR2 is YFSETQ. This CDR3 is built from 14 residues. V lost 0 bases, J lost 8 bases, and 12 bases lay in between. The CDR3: CASSLVAPSDEQFF. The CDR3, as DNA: TGCGCCAGCAGCTTGGTGGCCCCGTCTGATGAGCAGTTCTTC.

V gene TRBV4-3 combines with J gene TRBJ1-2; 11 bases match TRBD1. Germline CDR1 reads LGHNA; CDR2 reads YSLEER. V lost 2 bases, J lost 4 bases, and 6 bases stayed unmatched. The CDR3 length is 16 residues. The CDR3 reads CASSQSWTGGVYGYTF. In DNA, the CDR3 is TGCGCCAGCAGCCAATCTTGGACAGGGGGCGTCTATGGCTACACCTTC.

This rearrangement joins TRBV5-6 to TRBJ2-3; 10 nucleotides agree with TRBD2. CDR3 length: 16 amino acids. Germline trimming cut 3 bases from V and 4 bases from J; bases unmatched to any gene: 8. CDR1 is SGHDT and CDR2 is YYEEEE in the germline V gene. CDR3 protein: CASSSRNSGRPDTQYF. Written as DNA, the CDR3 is TGTGCCAGCAGCTCCCGAAATAGCGGGAGGCCAGATACGCAGTATTTT. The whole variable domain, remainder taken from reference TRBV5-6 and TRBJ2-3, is DAGVTQSPTHLIKTRGQQVTLRCSPKSGHDTVSWYQQALGQGPQFIFQYYEEEERQRGNFPDRFSGHQFPNYSSELNVNALLLGDSALYLCASSSRNSGRPDTQYFGPGTRLTVL.